This TCR beta chain is from a study of neurological immune-mediated disorders. TCRdb passed the 5' RACE reads through MiXCR, listing each CDR3 protein once. The sample has roughly 44,000 distinct CDR3 sequences, around 6% seen once. General observations from the study: No CDR3 amino acid sequences were shared by expanded clones across subjects, suggesting private repertoires in all groups.

Of note for this clonotype: Its antigen is as yet unknown.

Use was made of 750,000 to 1,000,000 CD4+ or CD8+ T cells in sorted libraries. The CDR3 length is 19 residues. V lost 1 base to trimming and J lost 4 bases, with 23 bases between them. Germline CDR1 reads SGHDN; CDR2 reads FVKESK. Sequencing was carried out using CD4+ T cells from blood. The sequence was obtained from a woman aged 40 to 49 in good health. J is TRBJ2-1 and V is TRBV14; D gene ambiguous. CDR3 in amino acids: CASSQVPTRTPRLYNEQFF. CDR3 DNA sequence: TGTGCCAGCAGCCAAGTCCCAACCAGGACGCCCCGCTTATACAATGAGCAGTTCTTC. Based on the CDR3 plus reference TRBV14 and TRBJ2-1, the full variable domain is EAGVTQFPSHSVIEKGQTVTLRCDPISGHDNLYWYRRVMGKEIKFLLHFVKESKQDESGMPNNRFLAERTGGTYSTLKVQPAELEDSGVYFCASSQVPTRTPRLYNEQFFGPGTRLTVL.